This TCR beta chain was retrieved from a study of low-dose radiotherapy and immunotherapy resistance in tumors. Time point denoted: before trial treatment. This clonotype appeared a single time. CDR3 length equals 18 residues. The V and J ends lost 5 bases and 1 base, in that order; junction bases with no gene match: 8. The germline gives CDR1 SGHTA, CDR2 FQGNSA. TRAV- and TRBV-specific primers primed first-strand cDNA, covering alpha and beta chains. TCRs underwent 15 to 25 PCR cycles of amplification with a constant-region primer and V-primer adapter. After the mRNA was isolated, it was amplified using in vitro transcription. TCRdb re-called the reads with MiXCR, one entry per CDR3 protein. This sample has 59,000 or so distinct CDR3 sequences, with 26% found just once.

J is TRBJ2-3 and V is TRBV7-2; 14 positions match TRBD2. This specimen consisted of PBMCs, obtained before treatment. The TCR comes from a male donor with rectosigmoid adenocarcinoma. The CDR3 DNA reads TGTGCCAGCAGCCTAGAGGGGACTAGCGGGAGTGGCACAGATACGCAGTATTTT. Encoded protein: CASSLEGTSGSGTDTQYF. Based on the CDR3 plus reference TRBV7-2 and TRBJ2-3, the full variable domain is GAGVSQSPSNKVTEKGKDVELRCDPISGHTALYWYRQSLGQGLEFLIYFQGNSAPDKSGLPSDRFSAERTGGSVSTLTIQRTQQEDSAVYLCASSLEGTSGSGTDTQYFGPGTRLTVL.